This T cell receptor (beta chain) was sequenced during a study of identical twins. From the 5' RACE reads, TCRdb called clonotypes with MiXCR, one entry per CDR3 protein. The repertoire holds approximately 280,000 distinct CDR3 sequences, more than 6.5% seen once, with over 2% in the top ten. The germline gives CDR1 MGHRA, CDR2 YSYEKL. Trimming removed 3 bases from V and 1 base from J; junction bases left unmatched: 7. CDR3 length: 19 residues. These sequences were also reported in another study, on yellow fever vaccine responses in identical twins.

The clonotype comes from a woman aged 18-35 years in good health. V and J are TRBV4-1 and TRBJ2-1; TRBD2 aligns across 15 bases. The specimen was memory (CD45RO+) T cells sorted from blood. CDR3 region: CASSQRTSGGAGSYNEQFF. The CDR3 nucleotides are TGCGCCAGCAGCCAGCGGACTAGCGGGGGGGCCGGGTCCTACAATGAGCAGTTCTTC.